This T cell receptor (beta chain) was retrieved from a study of cytomegalovirus exposure and HLA in healthy donors. Study-wide points: The study put 150 or so TCR beta chains on its list as cytomegalovirus-associated.

Germline values: CDR1 SGHNT, CDR2 YYREEE (reference sequence). CDR3 length equals 16 residues. V dropped 2 bases and J dropped 5 bases, with 20 bases sitting between them. Of note for this clone: Its antigen is currently unknown.

The study ran its PCR with 60 Vbeta and 13 Jbeta primers. Repertoires were generated with immunoSEQ multiplex PCR, while TCRdb's copy carries only in-frame clones and drops some. The sample holds roughly 150,000 clones; approximately 80% are singletons and the top ten take 5.7%. This TCR was recovered from a man aged 30 to 39 in good health and CMV-seropositive. Sequencing was carried out using PBMCs. The rearrangement links TRBV5-4 to TRBJ2-7; D might be TRBD2 (6 bases). The CDR3: CASSLKTGSPPDEQYF. CDR3 DNA: TGTGCCAGCAGCTTAAAAACCGGGAGCCCTCCCGACGAGCAGTACTTC.